The next 3 T cell receptor beta chains were all read from a single sample in a study of blood T cell repertoires in COVID-19. Measured with immunoSEQ multiplex PCR; TCRdb has only the in-frame clones, and not every one. The sample includes under 200,000 clones, 70% to 80% of them seen just once. Sequencing was done on a sample of peripheral blood. Every receptor here comes from a man aged 60 to 69 with acute or convalescent COVID-19.

This chain links TRBV19 with TRBJ2-5; TRBD2 aligns across 7 bases. The V gene end was trimmed by 6 bases and the J gene end by 7 bases; junction bases not matched to a gene: 2. This CDR3 region has 11 residues. Per germline, CDR1 LNHDA and CDR2 SQIVND (reference sequence). CDR3 bases: TGTGCCAGTAGCGGCGGGGGGACCCAGTACTTC. Translated: CASSGGGTQYF.

The V and J genes are TRBV4-2 and TRBJ1-1; tentatively, D is TRBD1 (5 bases). Trimming cost V 2 bases and J 4 bases, with 11 bases left between them. Per the germline V gene, CDR1 is LGHNA and CDR2 is YNFKEQ. The CDR3 loop spans 14 amino acids. In DNA form, the CDR3 reads TGTGCCAGCAGCCAACAGGGCGTGGGCACTGAAGCTTTCTTT. Translation: CASSQQGVGTEAFF.

The genes are TRBV18 and TRBJ2-7; 8 bases align to TRBD1. Germline loops: CDR1 KGHSH, CDR2 LQKENI. This CDR3 contains 16 residues. V lost 3 bases and J lost 2; bases outside the gene matches: 9. The CDR3 DNA reads as TGTGCCAGCTCACCCTCACGGACAGGGATTACCTACGAGCAGTACTTC. Translating gives CASSPSRTGITYEQYF.